The source of this T cell receptor beta chain is a study of cytomegalovirus exposure and HLA in healthy donors. V trimming: 0 bases; J trimming: 3 bases; junction bases outside the gene matches: 3. The V gene's germline CDR1 is SGHNT and CDR2 YYREEE (reference sequence). This CDR3 spans 14 amino acids. PCR used 60 Vbeta primers and 13 Jbeta primers. Produced via immunoSEQ multiplex PCR; TCRdb's table is partial and in-frame only. The sample carries around 120,000 clones, about 75% recorded once. This sequence joins TRBV5-4 and TRBJ2-7; the match to TRBD1 covers 7 bases. The TCR sequence derives from a man aged 60 to 69 in good health and CMV-seropositive. The material sequenced was PBMCs. This CDR3 is CASSLDRGGYEQYF. In nucleotides, the CDR3 is TGTGCCAGCAGCTTGGACAGGGGCGGCTACGAGCAGTACTTC.